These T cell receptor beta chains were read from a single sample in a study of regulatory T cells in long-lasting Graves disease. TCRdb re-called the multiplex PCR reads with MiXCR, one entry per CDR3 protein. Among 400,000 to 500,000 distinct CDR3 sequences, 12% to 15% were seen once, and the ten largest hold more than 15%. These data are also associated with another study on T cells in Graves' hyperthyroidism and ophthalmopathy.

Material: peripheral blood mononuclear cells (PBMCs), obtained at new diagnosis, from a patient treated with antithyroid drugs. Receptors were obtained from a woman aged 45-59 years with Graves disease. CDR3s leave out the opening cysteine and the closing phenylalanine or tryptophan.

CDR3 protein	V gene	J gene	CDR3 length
ASSFGTGNQPQH	TRBV12-3/TRBV12-4	TRBJ1-5	12
ASSPSGLETYNEQF	TRBV18	TRBJ2-1	14
AISESGTSVVETQY	TRBV10-3	TRBJ2-5	14
ASSLAEETQY	TRBV7-9	TRBJ2-5	10
SVVLAAATNTEAF	TRBV29-1	TRBJ1-1	13
ASSSPAGTENNEQF	TRBV28	TRBJ2-1	14
SAREDGGGTEAF	TRBV20-1	TRBJ1-1	12
ASSQEGRQDIQETQY	TRBV4-1	TRBJ2-5	15
SVEDLGTGTYEQY	TRBV29-1	TRBJ2-7	13
ASSYRPGRVNTEAF	TRBV6-2/TRBV6-3	TRBJ1-1	14
AWSVGTGGVGYT	TRBV30	TRBJ1-2	12
ASQVRANEQF	TRBV6-2/TRBV6-3	TRBJ2-1	10
ASSLVLGTEQY	TRBV11-3	TRBJ2-7	11
SAGDGRRSYEQY	TRBV20-1	TRBJ2-7	12
ASRPASFYEQY	TRBV6-1	TRBJ2-7	11
ASSTRLTDTQY	TRBV12-3/TRBV12-4	TRBJ2-3	11
ASSFVGNGANVLT	TRBV27	TRBJ2-6	13
SARDRTGQETQY	TRBV20-1	TRBJ2-5	12
ATSRDIADSVVD	TRBV15	TRBJ1-3	12